What follows describes a single T cell receptor (beta chain). The source of the sample is a study of blood T cell repertoires in COVID-19. Overall study: COVID-19 samples collected from the United States, Italy and Spain covered acute and convalescent phases. PBMCs, B-cell-depleted T cells, or T cells provided the cDNA or gDNA that made up the material.

CDR1 WSHSY and CDR2 SAAADI come from the germline V gene. V was pared by 3 bases and J by 5 bases, with 12 bases of the junction left unmatched. This CDR3 has 17 amino acids. Original handling: Counts of nucleated cells, estimated from reference gene primer amplification, were obtained. Using immunoSEQ multiplex PCR, the repertoire was profiled, and TCRdb retains in-frame clones only, with some absent. That table is the source of V, J and clone size, and D and trimming were worked out from the DNA. The sample includes some 120,000 clones, approximately 71% of them seen just once. The chain has TRBV10-2 and TRBJ2-3, with 9 bases matching TRBD2. The receptor comes from a woman in her seventies with acute or convalescent COVID-19. Sequenced input: peripheral blood. This chain's CDR3 is CASSDLISGSGEDTQYF. The CDR3 DNA follows: TGCGCCAGCAGTGATCTAATTAGCGGGAGCGGGGAAGATACGCAGTATTTT.